The 12 T cell receptor beta chains listed next were all sequenced from one sample in a study of early T cells in non-severe SARS-CoV-2 infection. TCRdb processed the 5' RACE reads anew with MiXCR; each CDR3 protein has one entry. The sample yields 70,000 to 95,000 distinct CDR3 sequences, around 17% seen once. Sequenced: whole blood. The receptors derive from an adult who was a healthcare worker with PCR-confirmed SARS-CoV-2 infection or an uninfected control (not recorded which).

The table lists this clonotype with a few counts. J is TRBJ1-3 and V is TRBV20-1, with 7 nucleotides matching TRBD1. CDR1 is DFQATT, CDR2 SNEGSKA, per germline (reference sequence). With V trimmed by 5 bases and J by 3 bases, 7 bases remained unmatched. The CDR3 sequence is 14 residues long. The CDR3 DNA sequence: TGCAGTGCTCTACACAGGGGCTTTGGAAACACCATATATTTT. The encoded protein is CSALHRGFGNTIYF.

The chain recombines TRBV5-1 with TRBJ1-1; 9 bases match TRBD1. The CDR3 length is 17 residues. V gave up 3 bases and J gave up 5 bases; unmatched junction bases: 14. Germline-derived CDR1 and CDR2 are SGHRS and YFSETQ. CDR3 amino acids: CASSWGTGNFLGTEAFF. The DNA of the CDR3 is TGCGCCAGCAGCTGGGGGACAGGGAATTTTTTGGGGACTGAAGCTTTCTTT.

This clonotype was seen at least ten times. The chain uses TRBV27 and TRBJ2-7, with D unclear. The CDR3 is 16 amino acids. The germline CDR1 and CDR2 sequences are MNHEY and SMNVEV (reference sequence). V lost 3 bases to trimming and J lost 1 base, with 16 bases between them. The CDR3 nucleotides read TGTGCCAGCAGTTTTCGCCGGACCTTCCCTTCCTACGAGCAGTACTTC. This encodes CASSFRRTFPSYEQYF.

This clonotype showed up just a few times. The rearrangement links TRBV9 to TRBJ1-2; D gene uncertain. Trimming cost V 1 base and J 2 bases, with 12 bases left between them. CDR1 is SGDLS, CDR2 YYNGEE, per germline. The CDR3 length is 15 residues. CDR3 bases: TGTGCCAGCAGCGTATTCAGGACGGAAAACTATGGCTACACCTTC. Its translation is CASSVFRTENYGYTF.

The chain recombines TRBV18 with TRBJ2-3; D unresolved. V was trimmed by 4 bases and J by 6 bases, leaving 20 bases between them. This CDR3 contains 16 residues. Germline V CDR1 and CDR2: KGHSH, LQKENI. The CDR3 loop is CASSLLLPAAGDTQYF. CDR3 sequence (DNA): TGTGCCAGCTCACTCTTACTACCGGCCGCCGGGGATACGCAGTATTTT.

The genes are TRBV28 and TRBJ2-5; 9 bases agree with TRBD1. This CDR3 spans 15 amino acids. Germline CDR1 is MDHEN and CDR2 is SYDVKM. The J segment lost 5 bases and the V segment lost 7 bases, leaving 11 bases of the junction unmatched. CDR3 DNA sequence: TGTGCCAGCAAACCGGGACAGGGTTCGGCGGAGACCCAGTACTTC. As protein: CASKPGQGSAETQYF.

CDR3 residues: CSVGDRGYEQYF. Here the CDR3 DNA reads TGCAGCGTCGGTGATAGGGGCTACGAGCAGTACTTC. The chain carries TRBV29-1 and TRBJ2-7, with TRBD1 as a possible D gene (5 bases). The CDR3 covers 12 residues. V lost 6 bases and J 3 bases, leaving 12 bases between the germline ends. Germline-derived CDR1 and CDR2 are SQVTM and ANQGSEA.

There are many counts of this clonotype. The chain joins TRBV5-1 to TRBJ2-1; TRBD2 aligns across 12 bases. CDR3 length: 15 residues. The V gene end was trimmed by 9 bases and the J gene end by 0 bases; junction bases not matched to a gene: 4. The germline V gene encodes CDR1 SGHRS and CDR2 YFSETQ. This CDR3 reads CATRTSGASYNEQFF. The CDR3 DNA reads as TGCGCCACCCGGACTAGCGGGGCCTCCTACAATGAGCAGTTCTTC.

The rearrangement uses TRBV29-1 and TRBJ2-3; D tentatively fits TRBD1 or TRBD2 (5 bases each). Germline CDR1 SQVTM, CDR2 ANQGSEA. The V end was cut by 4 bases, the J end by 4 bases, with 21 bases between. The CDR3 spans 16 residues. CDR3 amino acids: CSVVGFGTGAPDTQYF. DNA of the CDR3: TGCAGCGTTGTAGGATTTGGGACCGGGGCACCAGATACGCAGTATTTT.

This clonotype was seen a few times. This chain connects TRBV29-1 to TRBJ2-7, with 8 positions matching TRBD1. The length of the CDR3 is 13 residues. In germline, CDR1 is SQVTM, CDR2 ANQGSEA. The ends lost 6 bases at V and 2 bases at J; junction bases unmatched: 6. CDR3 amino acids: CSVDRGSPYEQYF. The CDR3 DNA is TGCAGCGTCGACAGGGGCTCCCCCTACGAGCAGTACTTC.

This clonotype was picked up a small number of times. This chain joins TRBV28 and TRBJ2-3; 9 bases are a match to TRBD2. Unmatched junction bases numbered 9, after V lost 5 bases and J lost 6 bases. Germline-derived CDR1 and CDR2 are MDHEN and SYDVKM. The CDR3 length is 15 residues. CDR3 region: CASSQHSGGVDTQYF. As DNA, the CDR3 is TGTGCCAGCAGTCAGCATAGCGGGGGTGTCGATACGCAGTATTTT.

The J gene is TRBJ2-1, the V gene TRBV6-5, with TRBD2 as a possible D gene (5 bases). The germline V gene encodes CDR1 MNHEY and CDR2 SVGAGI. V gave up 3 bases and J gave up 1 base, with 10 bases separating them. The CDR3 is 15 amino acids. CDR3 coding DNA: TGTGCCAGCAGTTATGTGGCGGGTTCCTACAATGAGCAGTTCTTC. It specifies CASSYVAGSYNEQFF.